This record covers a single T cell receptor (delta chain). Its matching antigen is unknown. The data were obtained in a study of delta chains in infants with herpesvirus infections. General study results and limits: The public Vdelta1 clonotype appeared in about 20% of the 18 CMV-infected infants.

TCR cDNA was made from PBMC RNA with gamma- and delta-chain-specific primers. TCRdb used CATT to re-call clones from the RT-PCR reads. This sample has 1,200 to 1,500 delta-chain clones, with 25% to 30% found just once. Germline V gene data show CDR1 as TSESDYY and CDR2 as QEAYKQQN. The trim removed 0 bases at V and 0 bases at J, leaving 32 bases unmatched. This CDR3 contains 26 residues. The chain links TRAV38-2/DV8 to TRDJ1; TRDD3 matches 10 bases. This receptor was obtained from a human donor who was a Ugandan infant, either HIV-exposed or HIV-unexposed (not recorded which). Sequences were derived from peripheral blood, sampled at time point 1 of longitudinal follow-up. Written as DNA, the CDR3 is TGTGCTTATAGGAGCGCGAACTCAGCGACGGCAGGGGGATACGCGAAGGGAACGGCATACACCGATAAACTCATCTTT. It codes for CAYRSANSATAGGYAKGTAYTDKLIF.